The 29 T cell receptor beta chains below were found in one sample sequenced in a study of CD8+ T cells in alopecia areata. Isolated RNA was reverse transcribed into cDNA used as the sequencing template. Clones were read by immunoSEQ multiplex PCR, and TCRdb kept only the in-frame ones, dropping some. The sample has about 130,000 clones, around 49% seen once. The sample here was CD8+ T cells sorted from blood, taken at week 0. The receptors here all came from a human donor with alopecia areata.

The gene calls are TRBV27 and TRBJ1-2; no definite D call. The germline CDR1 and CDR2 sequences are MNHEY and SMNVEV (reference sequence). The length of the CDR3 is 13 residues. V lost 2 bases, J lost 5 bases, and 9 bases lay in between. Here the CDR3 reads CASSLAGWYGYTF. The CDR3 nucleotides are TGTGCCAGCAGTTTAGCGGGGTGGTATGGCTACACCTTC.

The gene calls are TRBV13 and TRBJ2-5; TRBD1 agrees at 10 bases. V dropped 5 bases and J dropped 7; count of bases not matched to a gene: 13. The CDR3 runs to 16 residues. From germline, CDR1 is PRHDT and CDR2 FYEKMQ (reference sequence). CDR3 coding DNA: TGTGCCAGCAGCCCTTCCCGGGACAGGGGATTGGCGACCCAGTACTTC. This gives the protein CASSPSRDRGLATQYF.

The table lists this clone with a few counts. The chain has TRBV7-9 and TRBJ2-5; unclear D gene. CDR1 and CDR2 from the germline V gene are SEHNR and FQNEAQ (reference sequence). V was clipped by 1 base and J by 1 base, with 7 bases between them. CDR3 length: 14 residues. In DNA, the CDR3 is TGTGCCAGCAGCTTAGTACGGACCCAAGAGACCCAGTACTTC. Residues: CASSLVRTQETQYF.

The chain recombines TRBV4-1 with TRBJ1-3; possibly TRBD1 for D (5 bases). With 0 bases removed from V and 4 bases from J, the gap between germline ends came to 16 bases. The CDR3 sequence is 17 residues long. Germline CDR1 is MGHRA and CDR2 is YSYEKL. CDR3 residues: CASSQDWQPGPGNTIYF. Written as DNA, the CDR3 is TGCGCCAGCAGCCAAGATTGGCAACCAGGGCCCGGAAACACCATATATTTT.

This clone showed up just a few times. In DNA form, the CDR3 reads TGTGCCAGCAGCTTTTGGACAGGGATTGGCACAGATACGCAGTATTTT. Residues: CASSFWTGIGTDTQYF. This chain uses TRBV5-6 with TRBJ2-3; the match to TRBD1 covers 8 bases. The CDR3 runs to 16 residues. Per germline, CDR1 SGHDT and CDR2 YYEEEE. V shed 2 bases and J 1 base; nucleotides not matched to a gene: 6.

This clone has only a few counts. Here the CDR3 DNA reads TGTGCCAGCAGTGACTCAGGTGGGGCCAACGTCCTGACTTTC. This translates into CASSDSGGANVLTF. This rearrangement joins TRBV6-4 to TRBJ2-6; D gene ambiguous. Trimming removed 0 bases at V and 3 bases at J, with 3 bases between. There are 14 residues in the CDR3. Germline V CDR1 and CDR2: MRHNA, SNTAGT.

The CDR3 region is CASSRDRSTDTQYF. CDR3 nucleotide sequence: TGTGCCAGCAGCCGGGACAGAAGCACAGATACGCAGTATTTT. The genes are TRBV9 and TRBJ2-3, with 7 bases matching TRBD1. The germline V gene has CDR1 SGDLS and CDR2 YYNGEE. This CDR3 comprises 14 residues. V was clipped by 4 bases and J by 0 bases; unmatched bases: 2.

The chain joins TRBV9 to TRBJ2-1; no definite D call. V lost 0 bases and J lost 3, with 4 bases in between. Germline assignment: CDR1 SGDLS and CDR2 YYNGEE. The CDR3 totals 13 residues. This chain's CDR3 is CASSVVDYNEQFF. For the CDR3, the DNA is TGTGCCAGCAGCGTAGTGGACTACAATGAGCAGTTCTTC.

The chain is built from TRBV13 and TRBJ2-7; 10 bases fit TRBD1. Germline trimming cut 5 bases from V and 3 bases from J; bases unmatched to any gene: 4. Germline values: CDR1 PRHDT, CDR2 FYEKMQ (reference sequence). The CDR3 extends over 14 amino acids. For the CDR3, the DNA is TGTGCCAGCAGCGACCGGGACAGGGGCTACGAGCAGTACTTC. Its translation is CASSDRDRGYEQYF.

This clone occurred a few times. This chain connects TRBV30 to TRBJ1-2; D not certain. The CDR3 length is 12 residues. The germline V gene has CDR1 GTSNPN and CDR2 SVGIG (reference sequence). V was clipped by 0 bases and J by 8 bases, with 10 bases between them. CDR3 in amino acids: CAWSVRSFGYTF. CDR3 coding DNA: TGTGCCTGGAGTGTTCGCAGTTTCGGCTACACCTTC.

Concerning this clone: Other DNA sequences within the sample encode an identical CDR3. The chain is built from TRBV27 and TRBJ2-3, with D uncertain. V lost 3 bases and J 2 bases, leaving 9 bases between the germline ends. The CDR3 consists of 14 residues. CDR1 is MNHEY and CDR2 is SMNVEV in the germline V gene (reference sequence). CDR3 sequence: CASSFIPNTDTQYF. CDR3 bases: TGTGCCAGCAGTTTTATTCCTAACACAGATACGCAGTATTTT.

This chain uses TRBV6-6 with TRBJ2-2, with D perhaps TRBD1 or TRBD2 (5 bases each). There are 15 residues in the CDR3. The germline CDR1 and CDR2 sequences are MNHNY and SVGAGI (reference sequence). V gave up 5 bases and J gave up 5 bases, with 15 bases separating them. The CDR3 region has the DNA TGTGCCAGCAGTGCTCGGGACCCCGGAACCGGGGAGCTGTTTTTT. It is translated as CASSARDPGTGELFF.

The V gene is TRBV9, the J gene TRBJ2-3; possibly TRBD1 for D (5 bases). The CDR3 extends over 16 amino acids. Deletions cut 1 base from V and 0 bases from J, with 12 bases between. Per germline, CDR1 SGDLS and CDR2 YYNGEE. CDR3 coding DNA: TGTGCCAGCAGCGTAAGAACAGGCGGTAGCACAGATACGCAGTATTTT. Its translation is CASSVRTGGSTDTQYF.

This clone was seen more than once but under ten times. The V gene is TRBV23-1, the J gene TRBJ2-7, with a weak D call TRBD2 (6 bases). TRBV23-1 is marked as an open reading frame, function uncertain. The CDR3 loop spans 14 amino acids. Trimming left V 7 bases short and J 1 base short, with 14 bases between. In nucleotides, the CDR3 is TGCGCCAGCATCCCTGGGACTTTATCCTACGAGCAGTACTTC. This gives the protein CASIPGTLSYEQYF.

J is TRBJ1-1 and V is TRBV2; D might be TRBD1 (5 bases). V lost 3 bases to trimming and J lost 4 bases, with 15 bases between them. Germline V gives CDR1 SNHLY, CDR2 FYNNEI. The CDR3 is 15 amino acids. The CDR3, as DNA: TGTGCCAGCAGTGATAAAGCGGACACCCGCACTGAAGCTTTCTTT. Its protein is CASSDKADTRTEAFF.

The genes are TRBV5-1 and TRBJ1-1; TRBD1 might be the D (6 bases). The germline V gene encodes CDR1 SGHRS and CDR2 YFSETQ. Trimming cost V 4 bases and J 6 bases, with 13 bases left between them. The CDR3 extends over 13 amino acids. This CDR3 reads CASSPWGGPEAFF. The CDR3 DNA sequence: TGCGCCAGCAGCCCCTGGGGGGGGCCTGAAGCTTTCTTT.

The chain combines TRBV30 with TRBJ2-7; 8 bases fit TRBD1. Germline V CDR1 and CDR2: GTSNPN, SVGIG (reference sequence). V was clipped by 2 bases and J by 3 bases; unmatched bases: 9. There are 15 residues in the CDR3. The DNA for the CDR3 is TGTGCCTGGAGTCCACGACAGGGGATCGGCTACGAGCAGTACTTC. Translation gives CAWSPRQGIGYEQYF.

This clone has a handful of counts. At the DNA level, this CDR3 is encoded by other sequences in the same sample as well. The rearrangement links TRBV11-2 to TRBJ2-7; D call uncertain. V was cut by 6 bases and J by 2 bases, with 8 bases left in between. Germline V CDR1 and CDR2: SGHAT, FQNNGV. The CDR3 is 12 amino acids. The CDR3 region is CASSRDPYEQYF. In DNA form, the CDR3 reads TGTGCCAGCAGTCGTGATCCCTACGAGCAGTACTTC.

DNA of the CDR3: TGTGCCAGCAGCCCCGGGGTTTTGTATGGCTACACCTTC. This encodes CASSPGVLYGYTF. The genes are TRBV5-4 and TRBJ1-2; D gene unclear. Germline assignment: CDR1 SGHNT and CDR2 YYREEE (reference sequence). There are 13 residues in the CDR3. Trimming took off 4 bases at V and 5 bases at J, with 12 bases between the two ends.

In this sample, this clone turned up a few times. The chain carries TRBV27 and TRBJ2-7; the match to TRBD1 covers 7 bases. After removal of 3 bases from V and 3 bases from J, the junction contained 5 bases not matched to a gene. The CDR3 is 14 amino acids. Germline V gene data show CDR1 as MNHEY and CDR2 as SMNVEV (reference sequence). The CDR3 DNA reads TGTGCCAGCAGTTTGGGGGACAGAATCTACGAGCAGTACTTC. This encodes CASSLGDRIYEQYF.

This clone was counted a few times. The chain employs TRBV6-5 and TRBJ2-2; D is undetermined. This CDR3 has 15 amino acids. Trimming pared 1 base from V and 1 base from J, leaving 7 bases between. CDR1 MNHEY and CDR2 SVGAGI come from the germline V gene. The CDR3 loop reads CASSYLPENTGELFF. In DNA form, the CDR3 reads TGTGCCAGCAGTTACTTGCCGGAGAACACCGGGGAGCTGTTTTTT.

The chain employs TRBV30 and TRBJ1-1; 8 positions match TRBD1. V lost 5 bases, J lost 1 base, and 3 bases stayed unmatched. Germline V gene data show CDR1 as GTSNPN and CDR2 as SVGIG (reference sequence). This CDR3 comprises 13 residues. In nucleotides, the CDR3 is TGTGCCTGGTCAGGACAGGGGAACACTGAAGCTTTCTTT. Its protein is CAWSGQGNTEAFF. The full variable domain, with the rest looked up from reference TRBV30 and TRBJ1-1, is SQTIHQWPATLVQPVGSPLSLECTVEGTSNPNLYWYRQAAGRGLQLLFYSVGIGQISSEVPQNLSASRPQDRQFILSSKKLLLSDSGFYLCAWSGQGNTEAFFGQGTRLTVV.

This clone was seen a few times. V usage is TRBV7-6 and J usage is TRBJ1-5; the D gene is possibly TRBD1 (5 bases). CDR1 is SGHVS and CDR2 is FNYEAQ in the germline V gene. V was trimmed by 1 base and J by 4 bases, leaving 8 bases between them. CDR3 length equals 14 residues. The DNA for the CDR3 is TGTGCCAGCAGCTTAGGAGGGGTTAATCAGCCCCAGCATTTT. Its protein product is CASSLGGVNQPQHF.

The J gene is TRBJ2-2, the V gene TRBV6-6; D might be TRBD1 (6 bases). The CDR3 is 16 amino acids. Trimming removed 0 bases from V and 0 bases from J, with 8 bases in between. Germline assignment: CDR1 MNHNY and CDR2 SVGAGI (reference sequence). In nucleotides, the CDR3 is TGTGCCAGCAGTTACTCGAGACAGGCGAACACCGGGGAGCTGTTTTTT. Amino acid sequence: CASSYSRQANTGELFF.

The chain links TRBV5-6 to TRBJ2-7; D possibly uses TRBD1 or TRBD2 (5 bases each). Trimming removed 0 bases at V and 5 bases at J, with 12 bases between. Germline V CDR1 and CDR2: SGHDT, YYEEEE. This CDR3 comprises 14 residues. CDR3 loop: CASSLGRGTDEQYF. The CDR3 nucleotides read TGTGCCAGCAGCTTGGGAAGAGGGACCGACGAGCAGTACTTC.

The sample holds a few counts of this clone. This specimen includes other DNA sequences encoding the same CDR3. This chain joins TRBV29-1 and TRBJ2-7, with 11 bases identical to TRBD1. The CDR3 length is 13 residues. The V and J ends lost 6 bases and 3 bases, in that order; junction bases with no gene match: 4. The germline gives CDR1 SQVTM, CDR2 ANQGSEA. The CDR3 sequence: CSVEGQGGYEQYF. In nucleotides, the CDR3 is TGCAGCGTCGAGGGACAGGGGGGCTACGAGCAGTACTTC.

This clone was seen only a few times. Distinct nucleotide sequences in the sample also encode this CDR3. The CDR3 sequence is CASSLAASYEQYF. Written as DNA, the CDR3 is TGTGCCAGCAGCTTGGCAGCCTCCTACGAGCAGTACTTC. The chain is built from TRBV5-6 and TRBJ2-7, with D hard to call. CDR1 SGHDT and CDR2 YYEEEE come from the germline V gene. Trimming stripped 0 bases from V and 0 bases from J, with 4 bases between. The CDR3 is 13 amino acids.

The rearrangement joins TRBV30 to TRBJ1-2; 8 nucleotides line up with TRBD1. The germline V gene has CDR1 GTSNPN and CDR2 SVGIG (reference sequence). The J segment lost 4 bases and the V segment lost 5 bases, leaving 3 bases of the junction unmatched. This CDR3 spans 12 amino acids. CDR3 sequence (DNA): TGTGCCTGGCAGACAGGGGCCTATGGCTACACCTTC. Encoded protein: CAWQTGAYGYTF.

The V call is TRBV2, the J call TRBJ2-5; 14 nucleotides agree with TRBD2. The CDR3 extends over 18 amino acids. Germline trimming cut 5 bases from V and 4 bases from J; bases unmatched to any gene: 12. Per the germline V gene, CDR1 is SNHLY and CDR2 is FYNNEI. This CDR3 is CASSQTSGGAGYRETQYF. The CDR3, as DNA: TGTGCCAGCAGTCAGACTAGCGGGGGGGCCGGATACCGAGAGACCCAGTACTTC.